This TCR beta chain emerged from a study of T cells in Graves' hyperthyroidism and ophthalmopathy. Overall study results and limits: Most thyroid-expanded clonotypes above 0.001 were also found in blood.

V was cut by 6 bases and J by 3 bases, with 18 bases left in between. CDR3 length: 14 residues. Germline V lookup: CDR1 DFQATT, CDR2 SNEGSKA (reference sequence). RNA transcripts were the template for amplifying TCR beta CDR3 regions. When the TCR CDR3 underwent first-round RT-PCR, the HTBI primer set was used. TCRdb fed the multiplex PCR reads into MiXCR, producing one record per CDR3 protein. The repertoire holds a few hundred thousand distinct CDR3 sequences, with around 13% as singletons. Graves' hyperthyroidism was deemed stable absent ophthalmopathy progression within 18 months. Any patient presenting with uncontrolled infection, other autoimmune disease, pregnancy or lactation was left out. This clonotype appeared many times. The antigen remains undetermined.

The specimen was blood. This TCR came from a young woman with Graves' hyperthyroidism. The V gene is TRBV20-1, the J gene TRBJ2-7; unclear D gene. Here the CDR3 DNA reads TGCAGTGCCGGTAGGTCTCTACACGGCTACGAGCAGTACTTC. Amino acids: CSAGRSLHGYEQYF.